This TCR beta chain was documented in a study of blood T cell repertoires in COVID-19. Overall study context: From the United States, Italy and Spain came samples of acute and convalescent COVID-19. Sample material is recorded as cDNA or gDNA derived from T cells, B-cell-depleted T cells, or PBMCs.

Germline loops: CDR1 SNHLY, CDR2 FYNNEI. The CDR3 length is 15 residues. The ends lost 6 bases at V and 6 bases at J; junction bases unmatched: 12. Original analysis: Cell counts per sample came from amplifying reference gene primers. This table comes from immunoSEQ multiplex PCR, and its TCRdb copy is limited to in-frame clones, with some not included. Clone size and the V and J calls come from that table; the DNA yielded D and trimming. Seen here are about 50,000 clones, about 92% observed once, and the top ten hold 3.5% to 5%. The chain links TRBV2 to TRBJ2-7, with 9 nucleotides matching TRBD2. The material sequenced was peripheral blood. The TCR comes from a human donor in a cohort sampled during active COVID-19. The chain's CDR3 is CASRVGLLAGAEQYF. The CDR3 nucleotides read TGTGCCAGCAGAGTCGGGTTGTTAGCGGGAGCCGAGCAGTACTTC.